This TCR beta chain is from a study of cytomegalovirus exposure and HLA in healthy donors. PCR amplification relied on 60 Vbeta primers (plus 13 Jbeta primers). The table came from immunoSEQ multiplex PCR; TCRdb's copy has only in-frame clones and leaves some out. The sample contains under 50,000 clones, around 87% of which appear only once. The CDR3 is 14 amino acids. With 6 bases removed from V and 2 bases from J, the gap between germline ends came to 12 bases. The germline CDR1 and CDR2 sequences are SGHAT and FQNNGV. The genes are TRBV11-2 and TRBJ2-3, with D maybe TRBD2 (6 bases). Sequenced input: PBMCs. This TCR was sampled from a woman between 40 and 50 years old in good health and CMV-seropositive. CDR3 residues: CASSPQRATDTQYF. CDR3 coding DNA: TGTGCCAGCAGTCCCCAGCGGGCCACAGATACGCAGTATTTT.